The clone carrying this T cell receptor (beta chain) occurred many times. Its antigen is currently unknown. TCRdb processed the 5' RACE reads anew with MiXCR; each CDR3 protein has one entry. Among roughly 50,000 distinct CDR3 sequences listed, roughly 9.5% were seen once. The sample originates from a study of T-cell memory formation after mild COVID-19. Across the whole study: Largely donor-specific TCR clusters were found. General study results and limits: CD4+ clones that contracted lay mainly in CM and EM; CD8+ ones lay in EMRA. Some clones that responded turned up in pre-infection memory, which suggests that cross-reactive memory joined in.

The receptor comes from a man between 18 and 35 years old who had mild COVID-19 (a few samples of this study predate the infection). Cell type and time point are not known. The sequenced material came from PBMCs or a T cell subset sorted from them (not recorded which).

Here the CDR3 DNA reads TGTGCCAGCAGCTGGGGACTAGAAGAGACCCAGTACTTC. Encoded protein: CASSWGLEETQYF. The genes are TRBV7-9 and TRBJ2-5, with 8 bases lining up with TRBD2. In germline, CDR1 is SEHNR, CDR2 FQNEAQ (reference sequence). V shed 4 bases, J shed 3 bases, and the junction held 1 base outside the gene matches. The CDR3 extends over 13 amino acids.